This T cell receptor (beta chain) is from a study of shared clonotypes between healthy human individuals. The table came from immunoSEQ multiplex PCR; TCRdb's copy has only in-frame clones and leaves some out. Here the sample spans around 530,000 clones, around three quarters being singletons. Sequenced input: PBMCs. The receptor comes from a woman aged 40-49 years in good health. Some clones in this sample may be carry-over from other donors' samples.

CDR3 protein: CASSLGRGAGNEQFF. The CDR3 DNA reads as TGTGCCAGCAGCTTAGGTCGGGGGGCTGGCAATGAGCAGTTCTTC. The chain uses TRBV7-9 and TRBJ2-1; weak D call: TRBD2 (7 bases). From germline, CDR1 is SEHNR and CDR2 FQNEAQ (reference sequence). V gave up 1 base and J gave up 6 bases, with 13 bases separating them. This CDR3 is built from 15 residues.